This T cell receptor (beta chain) derives from a study of T cells in Graves' hyperthyroidism and ophthalmopathy. TCR beta CDR3 regions were amplified from RNA. Primed by the HTBI set, a first-round RT-PCR was run on the TCR CDR3. TCRdb itself ran the multiplex PCR reads through MiXCR, one entry per CDR3 protein. The sample holds around 240,000 distinct CDR3 sequences, about 15% seen once. Of note for this clonotype: A much larger clonotype is one base distant, so this may be a read error.

The CDR3 has 15 amino acids. The germline gives CDR1 LGHDT, CDR2 YNNKEL (reference sequence). Sequencing used blood. The receptor was isolated from a woman between 40 and 55 years old with Graves' hyperthyroidism that later progressed to Graves' ophthalmopathy. This sequence joins TRBV3-1 and TRBJ2-1; a weak D match, TRBD1 (6 bases). CDR3: CASSFPDSSYNEQLF. DNA of the CDR3: TGTGCCAGCAGCTTCCCGGACAGTTCCTACAATGAGCAGCTCTTC.